The 23 T cell receptor beta chains presented below share a single source sample, sequenced in a study of blood T cell repertoires in COVID-19. Sequencing was performed with immunoSEQ multiplex PCR; in TCRdb, only in-frame clones are kept and a portion is missing. The sample shows 250,000 or so clones, 85% to 90% of them seen only once. The sample was PBMCs or T cells enriched from blood (not recorded which). These receptors came from a man aged 35 to 55 who had recovered from COVID-19.

This chain links TRBV7-8 with TRBJ2-3; unclear D gene. The germline gives CDR1 SGHVS, CDR2 FQNEAQ. V was clipped by 5 bases and J by 2 bases, with 8 bases between them. The CDR3 consists of 13 residues. CDR3 sequence: CASSLDITDTQYF. The CDR3 DNA reads as TGTGCCAGCAGCCTAGACATCACAGATACGCAGTATTTT.

The chain carries TRBV15 and TRBJ1-4; TRBD1 aligns across 7 bases. The CDR3 totals 15 residues. CDR1 and CDR2 from the germline V gene are LNHNV and YYDKDF (reference sequence). After removal of 0 bases from V and 7 bases from J, the junction contained 5 bases not matched to a gene. As DNA, the CDR3 is TGTGCCACCAGCAGAGAAACGGCAGGGGGTGAAAAACTGTTTTTT. Protein product: CATSRETAGGEKLFF.

The chain is built from TRBV27 and TRBJ2-5; 12 nucleotides line up with TRBD2. V shed 6 bases, J shed 0 bases, and the junction held 5 bases outside the gene matches. Germline V lookup: CDR1 MNHEY, CDR2 SMNVEV (reference sequence). The CDR3 has 16 residues. The CDR3 DNA sequence: TGTGCCAGCAGGACATGGACTAGCGGGAACCAAGAGACCCAGTACTTC. As protein: CASRTWTSGNQETQYF.

The sample holds one count of this clone. The chain is built from TRBV7-2 and TRBJ2-1; 11 positions match TRBD2. The CDR3 loop spans 15 amino acids. The trim removed 4 bases at V and 3 bases at J, leaving 2 bases unmatched. The V gene's germline CDR1 is SGHTA and CDR2 FQGNSA. The CDR3 is CASSWGLADYNEQFF. In DNA, the CDR3 is TGTGCCAGCAGCTGGGGACTAGCGGACTACAATGAGCAGTTCTTC.

This chain joins TRBV18 and TRBJ2-2; maybe TRBD1 (6 bases). Per germline, CDR1 KGHSH and CDR2 LQKENI. CDR3 length equals 15 residues. The V gene lost 1 base and the J gene lost 6 bases, with 12 bases spanning the gap. CDR3 sequence (DNA): TGTGCCAGCTCACCACAACAGGGCCCCTCCGGGGAGCTGTTTTTT. As protein: CASSPQQGPSGELFF. Together with reference TRBV18 and TRBJ2-2, the CDR3 gives the full variable domain: NAGVMQNPRHLVRRRGQEARLRCSPMKGHSHVYWYRQLPEEGLKFMVYLQKENIIDESGMPKERFSAEFPKEGPSILRIQQVVRGDSAAYFCASSPQQGPSGELFFGEGSRLTVL.

This chain uses TRBV7-3 with TRBJ1-1; unclear D gene. The germline gives CDR1 SGHTA, CDR2 FQGTGA. The CDR3 is 13 residues long. V lost 5 bases and J 4 bases, leaving 11 bases between the germline ends. The CDR3 loop reads CASSPGPLTEAFF. Written as DNA, the CDR3 is TGTGCCAGCAGCCCTGGGCCCCTCACTGAAGCTTTCTTT. The whole variable domain, filled in from reference TRBV7-3 and TRBJ1-1, reads GAGVSQTPSNKVTEKGKYVELRCDPISGHTALYWYRQSLGQGPEFLIYFQGTGAADDSGLPNDRFFAVRPEGSVSTLKIQRTERGDSAVYLCASSPGPLTEAFFGQGTRLTVV.

The chain couples TRBV6-1 to TRBJ1-1; D possibly corresponds to TRBD1 (5 bases). Germline CDR1 MNHNS, CDR2 SASEGT. The CDR3 covers 14 residues. The V gene lost 0 bases and the J gene lost 4 bases, with 9 bases spanning the gap. CDR3 region: CASSEALGGTEAFF. The CDR3 nucleotides are TGTGCCAGCAGTGAAGCGTTGGGGGGCACTGAAGCTTTCTTT.

The J gene is TRBJ1-2, the V gene TRBV10-3; D is unclear. CDR3 length: 14 residues. V gave up 4 bases and J gave up 0 bases, with 9 bases separating them. Germline V gives CDR1 ENHRY, CDR2 SYGVKD. In DNA form, the CDR3 reads TGTGCCATCAGTGGAGGGCAGACTAACTATGGCTACACCTTC. This translates into CAISGGQTNYGYTF.

The chain has TRBV29-1 and TRBJ1-1, with TRBD1 identical over 9 bases. The CDR3 is 13 residues long. Germline V gene sequence: CDR1 SQVTM, CDR2 ANQGSEA. Trimming removed 0 bases from V and 4 bases from J; junction bases left unmatched: 0. The CDR3 DNA reads TGCAGCGTTGAAGAGGACAGGGGCACTGAAGCTTTCTTT. Translated, it gives CSVEEDRGTEAFF. Supplemented by reference TRBV29-1 and TRBJ1-1, the full variable domain reads SAVISQKPSRDICQRGTSLTIQCQVDSQVTMMFWYRQQPGQSLTLIATANQGSEATYESGFVIDKFPISRPNLTFSTLTVSNMSPEDSSIYLCSVEEDRGTEAFFGQGTRLTVV.

The rearrangement uses TRBV24-1 and TRBJ2-7, with no clear D. There are 14 residues in the CDR3. In germline, CDR1 is KGHDR, CDR2 SFDVKD. Trimming cost V 2 bases and J 5 bases, with 12 bases left between them. This chain's CDR3 is CATSDYYLPNEQYF. As DNA, the CDR3 is TGTGCCACCAGTGATTACTACCTTCCTAACGAGCAGTACTTC.

The chain is built from TRBV7-2 and TRBJ1-5; D might be TRBD1 (6 bases). The length of the CDR3 is 13 residues. Germline CDR1 reads SGHTA; CDR2 reads FQGNSA. The germline V and J ends were trimmed by 4 bases and 6 bases, with 10 bases remaining between them. This CDR3 reads CASSSRGSQPQHF. CDR3 DNA: TGTGCCAGCAGCTCCAGGGGTTCTCAGCCCCAGCATTTT.

The rearrangement links TRBV15 to TRBJ2-5; 9 positions match TRBD1. Germline CDR1 and CDR2: LNHNV and YYDKDF (reference sequence). Trimming cost V 5 bases and J 5 bases; bases outside gene matches: 6. This CDR3 spans 14 amino acids. This chain's CDR3 is CATSVNRGQETQYF. In nucleotides, the CDR3 is TGTGCCACCAGCGTTAACAGGGGGCAGGAGACCCAGTACTTC. The variable domain in full, with the rest retrieved from reference TRBV15 and TRBJ2-5, is DAMVIQNPRYQVTQFGKPVTLSCSQTLNHNVMYWYQQKSSQAPKLLFHYYDKDFNNEADTPDNFQSRRPNTSFCFLDIRSPGLGDTAMYLCATSVNRGQETQYFGPGTRLLVL.

The chain joins TRBV18 to TRBJ2-6; weak D call: TRBD1 (5 bases). The length of the CDR3 is 15 residues. The V and J ends lost 4 bases and 4 bases respectively, with 11 bases between them. The germline V gene has CDR1 KGHSH and CDR2 LQKENI. CDR3 coding DNA: TGTGCCAGCTCACAGGACACGTCGGGGGCCAACGTCCTGACTTTC. Translating gives CASSQDTSGANVLTF. The full variable domain, its missing parts supplied by reference TRBV18 and TRBJ2-6, is NAGVMQNPRHLVRRRGQEARLRCSPMKGHSHVYWYRQLPEEGLKFMVYLQKENIIDESGMPKERFSAEFPKEGPSILRIQQVVRGDSAAYFCASSQDTSGANVLTFGAGSRLTVL.

The J gene is TRBJ2-2, the V gene TRBV9, with D perhaps matching TRBD1 (6 bases). The CDR3 extends over 14 amino acids. Germline CDR1 SGDLS, CDR2 YYNGEE. Trimming left V 4 bases short and J 2 bases short, with 9 bases between. Here the CDR3 DNA reads TGTGCCAGCAGCCCGACAGGAAACACCGGGGAGCTGTTTTTT. It yields the protein CASSPTGNTGELFF. Looking up the rest from reference TRBV9 and TRBJ2-2 gives the full variable domain: DSGVTQTPKHLITATGQRVTLRCSPRSGDLSVYWYQQSLDQGLQFLIQYYNGEERAKGNILERFSAQQFPDLHSELNLSSLELGDSALYFCASSPTGNTGELFFGEGSRLTVL.

The V gene is TRBV7-9, the J gene TRBJ1-2; D is unclear. Trimming pared 2 bases from V and 3 bases from J, leaving 10 bases between. The CDR3 length is 14 residues. The germline V gene encodes CDR1 SEHNR and CDR2 FQNEAQ (reference sequence). CDR3 sequence: CASSLNNRDYGYTF. The CDR3 nucleotides are TGTGCCAGCAGCTTAAATAACAGAGACTATGGCTACACCTTC.

This clone was counted between two and nine times. The V call is TRBV25-1, the J call TRBJ2-3; possibly TRBD1 for D (6 bases). CDR1 and CDR2 (germline): MGHDK, SYGVNS. This CDR3 has 15 residues. V gave up 6 bases and J gave up 4 bases, with 17 bases separating them. Here the CDR3 DNA reads TGTGCCAGCAGACCCTCCTGGGGGCTAGCAGATACGCAGTATTTT. Amino acids: CASRPSWGLADTQYF. The full variable domain, in which reference TRBV25-1 and TRBJ2-3 provide the parts outside the CDR3, is EADIYQTPRYLVIGTGKKITLECSQTMGHDKMYWYQQDPGMELHLIHYSYGVNSTEKGDLSSESTVSRIRTEHFPLTLESARPSHTSQYLCASRPSWGLADTQYFGPGTRLTVL.

The rearrangement joins TRBV19 to TRBJ1-6; no clear D. Trimming stripped 8 bases from V and 0 bases from J, with 14 bases between. CDR1 and CDR2 (germline): LNHDA, SQIVND (reference sequence). The CDR3 consists of 16 residues. CDR3 protein: CASRSIGLSYNSPLHF. The CDR3 DNA reads as TGTGCCAGTCGAAGTATTGGACTCTCCTATAATTCACCCCTCCACTTT.

The chain combines TRBV15 with TRBJ1-5, with D possibly being TRBD1 (5 bases). The V gene lost 3 bases and the J gene lost 5 bases, with 17 bases spanning the gap. The germline gives CDR1 LNHNV, CDR2 YYDKDF (reference sequence). This CDR3 has 16 amino acids. The CDR3 is CATSRAGTIRHQPQHF. The CDR3 bases are TGTGCCACCAGCAGGGCCGGGACTATTCGACATCAGCCCCAGCATTTT.

The rearrangement uses TRBV5-1 and TRBJ2-7, with a tentative D call TRBD2 (5 bases). Germline loops: CDR1 SGHRS, CDR2 YFSETQ. V shed 0 bases and J shed 0 bases, with 13 bases lying between them. The CDR3 contains 16 residues. The CDR3 DNA is TGCGCCAGCAGCTTGGCCGGTGCGGGCAGCTCCTACGAGCAGTACTTC. This gives the protein CASSLAGAGSSYEQYF.

The chain carries TRBV7-9 and TRBJ1-2, with 10 bases identical to TRBD1. The CDR3 extends over 18 amino acids. With 2 bases clipped from V and 2 bases from J, the junction kept 11 bases outside the gene matches. Germline V CDR1 and CDR2: SEHNR, FQNEAQ (reference sequence). CDR3: CASSLRTGTGEVNYGYTF. The DNA of the CDR3 is TGTGCCAGCAGCTTAAGGACTGGGACAGGGGAGGTAAACTATGGCTACACCTTC.

The V gene is TRBV7-6, the J gene TRBJ2-7; 8 bases are a match to TRBD2. The CDR3 totals 15 residues. In germline, CDR1 is SGHVS, CDR2 FNYEAQ. The V segment lost 6 bases and the J segment 0 bases; nucleotides outside the gene matches: 7. CDR3 region: CASSFSGAPSYEQYF. In nucleotides, the CDR3 is TGTGCCAGCAGTTTTAGCGGGGCCCCCTCCTACGAGCAGTACTTC.

V is TRBV18 and J is TRBJ1-2, with 8 bases lining up with TRBD1. Trimming removed 4 bases from V and 8 bases from J; junction bases left unmatched: 15. Germline CDR1 is KGHSH and CDR2 is LQKENI. This CDR3 is built from 16 residues. CDR3 protein: CASSRVPGQGAQGYTF. DNA for the CDR3: TGTGCCAGCTCACGAGTCCCAGGGCAGGGGGCGCAGGGCTACACCTTC.

This clone was observed once. The rearrangement uses TRBV5-1 and TRBJ2-3, with D perhaps matching TRBD2 (6 bases). Trimming cost V 2 bases and J 1 base, with 11 bases left between them. CDR1 is SGHRS, CDR2 YFSETQ, per germline. The CDR3 totals 15 residues. DNA of the CDR3: TGCGCCAGCAGCTTTCGGGGCGGGGGCACAGATACGCAGTATTTT. Translated, it gives CASSFRGGGTDTQYF.